These T cell receptor beta chains were read from a single sample in a study of cytomegalovirus exposure and HLA in healthy donors. Assay: immunoSEQ multiplex PCR; the TCRdb copy retains only in-frame clones and omits some. Of over 100,000 clones detected, around 70% appear once; the ten largest clones hold 8% to 9.5%. The sample comprised PBMCs. Every receptor here comes from a young man in good health and CMV-seropositive. The CDR3 runs from the conserved cysteine through the conserved F or W. Only part of the rows carry a size: once, few, many, or a class if the clone is expanded.

V gene	J gene	clone size	CDR3 protein
TRBV25-1	TRBJ2-1	once	CASSESRAGWVNEQFF
TRBV9	TRBJ1-1	-	CASSVTGANTEAFF
TRBV28	TRBJ2-3	-	CASSLGEGTDTQYF
TRBV29-1	TRBJ2-3	-	CSHNYGVTQYF
TRBV7-2	TRBJ1-5	-	CASSPPGNRVGQPQHF
TRBV6-1	TRBJ2-7	-	CASSEGQTYEQYF
TRBV27	TRBJ2-1	-	CASSLPRQGIHEQFF
TRBV5-8	TRBJ2-3	once	CASSVGLRGYTDTQYF
TRBV7-2	TRBJ1-3	-	CASSRGAQRGNTIYF
TRBV5-6	TRBJ2-2	-	CASSLELSGQGANGELFF
TRBV9	TRBJ2-7	few	CASSPFGTSIDEQYF
TRBV29-1	TRBJ2-1	-	CSARLAVNEQFF
TRBV11-2	TRBJ1-1	few	CASNRPSTGETEAFF
TRBV7-8	TRBJ2-7	few	CASSSLGTGGSYEQYF
TRBV5-6	TRBJ1-5	-	CASSLGDSRSNQPQHF
TRBV5-4	TRBJ2-5	-	CASSLDPGQETQYF
TRBV4-1	TRBJ2-7	-	CASSQGQNYEQYF
TRBV7-2	TRBJ1-6	few	CASSFGGGGGSPLHF
TRBV30	TRBJ2-1	-	CAWSPIGVYNEQFF
TRBV5-1	TRBJ1-1	-	CAIGGSTEAFF
TRBV7-2	TRBJ2-2	-	CASSSRRETGELFF
TRBV7-9	TRBJ2-7	-	CASSASRGEQYF
TRBV4-2	TRBJ1-2	-	CASSQAGQGGGYTF
TRBV9	TRBJ2-1	-	CASSARDRASSEQFF